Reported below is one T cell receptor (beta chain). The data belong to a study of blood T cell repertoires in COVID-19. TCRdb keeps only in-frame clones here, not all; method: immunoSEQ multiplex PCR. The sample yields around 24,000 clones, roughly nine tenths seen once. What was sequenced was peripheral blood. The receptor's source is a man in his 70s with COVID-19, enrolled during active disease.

CDR3 bases: TGTGCCAGCACCCCCCTGACTAGCGGGAGTGGAAATGAGCAGTTCTTC. Its protein product is CASTPLTSGSGNEQFF. This rearrangement joins TRBV7-6 to TRBJ2-1; 12 bases map to TRBD2. The CDR3 extends over 16 amino acids. Germline CDR1 is SGHVS and CDR2 is FNYEAQ. The trim removed 7 bases at V and 7 bases at J, leaving 11 bases unmatched.